This T cell receptor (beta chain) was sequenced for a study of cytomegalovirus exposure and HLA in healthy donors. On the study more broadly: Within an early data release were about 85 million unique TCRs drawn from HLA-typed donors. For the approximately 430 genotyped donors, approximately 82% fell within the Caucasian-associated ancestry cluster.

Germline-derived CDR1 and CDR2 are MNHNS and SASEGT. The CDR3 length is 16 residues. The V and J ends lost 0 bases and 7 bases, in that order; junction bases with no gene match: 11. The study ran its PCR with 60 Vbeta and 13 Jbeta primers. The repertoire was sequenced with immunoSEQ multiplex PCR; TCRdb's copy has only in-frame clones and lacks some. The sample records around 110,000 clones, around 75% being singletons. The V gene is TRBV6-1, the J gene TRBJ2-7; 8 nucleotides line up with TRBD2. Source material: PBMCs. This TCR came from a man aged 35-49 years in good health and CMV-seronegative. The CDR3 spells CASSEASGGGPAEQYF. The CDR3 nucleotides are TGTGCCAGCAGTGAAGCGTCGGGAGGGGGGCCGGCGGAGCAGTACTTC.